This T cell receptor (beta chain) was sequenced in a study of blood T cell repertoires in COVID-19. Looking at the study overall: The origin of the acute and convalescent COVID-19 samples was the United States, Italy and Spain. PBMCs, B-cell-depleted T cells, or T cells were the source of the cDNA or gDNA that made up the material.

CDR3 size: 15 residues. Germline CDR1 KGHDR, CDR2 SFDVKD. The V and J ends lost 7 bases and 2 bases, in that order; junction bases with no gene match: 3. Participants were aged roughly 18 to 89 years from 20 to 30 US areas. As originally analysed: Nucleated cell number was recorded as an estimate derived from reference gene primer amplification. Profiled with immunoSEQ multiplex PCR; TCRdb holds only in-frame clones, not every one. D and trimming were read from the DNA, whereas the V and J calls and clone size are those reported in that table. This sample carries 150,000 to 200,000 clones, around 76% of them seen once, and the ten largest clones take around a sixth.

The source material was PBMCs or T cells enriched from blood (not recorded which). The source of this sequence is a woman between 50 and 59 years old with acute COVID-19. V gene TRBV24-1 combines with J gene TRBJ1-5, with TRBD1 identical over 11 bases. The CDR3 DNA reads TGTGCCACCAGCGGGACAGGGGGTCGCAATCAGCCCCAGCATTTT. This sequence encodes CATSGTGGRNQPQHF.